This TCR beta chain was recorded in a study of Ad26.COV2.S vaccination and SARS-CoV-2 variants. Whole-study findings and limits: Breadth measured for non-spike TCRs was similar across vaccine and placebo recipients.

The treatment is: roughly 20 received Ad26.COV2.S at low or high dose, single or two shots; roughly five received placebo; per-sample allocation not given. Specimen acquisition occurred on day 63 following the initial vaccine or placebo injection. TCRdb's copy holds only in-frame clones and misses some; the assay was immunoSEQ multiplex PCR. The sample comprises about 480,000 clones, approximately 88% of which are singletons, and 9.5% to 15% rests with the top ten. Remarks on this clone: Antigen specificity is unknown.

The CDR3 loop spans 17 amino acids. Trimming stripped 2 bases from V and 6 bases from J, with 21 bases between. Germline-derived CDR1 and CDR2 are MNHNS and SASEGT. The TCR comes from a person aged 18-65 years who received the Ad26.COV2.S COVID-19 vaccine or a placebo. The gene calls are TRBV6-1 and TRBJ2-3, with D perhaps matching TRBD1 or TRBD2 (6 bases each). This specimen was peripheral blood, taken in a trial of Ad26.COV2.S vaccine versus placebo. This chain's CDR3 is CASSEIIRGAPRDTQYF. The CDR3 DNA reads TGTGCCAGCAGTGAAATAATTAGGGGGGCCCCTAGGGATACGCAGTATTTT.